Included here is one T cell receptor (beta chain) sequence, with context. Additional DNA sequences in this sample encode the identical CDR3. Both 60 Vbeta primers and 13 Jbeta primers went into the PCR. Method: immunoSEQ multiplex PCR; TCRdb's copy keeps in-frame clones and lacks some. The specimen's table records 150,000 to 200,000 clones. CDR3 length equals 15 residues. Germline V gene data show CDR1 as LNHDA and CDR2 as SQIVND (reference sequence). The V end was cut by 7 bases, the J end by 5 bases, with 18 bases between. The sample originates from a study of cytomegalovirus exposure and HLA in healthy donors.

This clonotype originated in a man younger than 40 in good health and CMV-seronegative. V gene TRBV19 combines with J gene TRBJ1-5; maybe TRBD1 (6 bases). The material sequenced was PBMCs. This CDR3 reads CASNWGTRAHQPQHF. The CDR3 DNA reads as TGTGCCAGTAATTGGGGGACAAGGGCCCATCAGCCCCAGCATTTT. The whole variable domain, remainder taken from reference TRBV19 and TRBJ1-5, is DGGITQSPKYLFRKEGQNVTLSCEQNLNHDAMYWYRQDPGQGLRLIYYSQIVNDFQKGDIAEGYSVSREKKESFPLTVTSAQKNPTAFYLCASNWGTRAHQPQHFGDGTRLSIL.